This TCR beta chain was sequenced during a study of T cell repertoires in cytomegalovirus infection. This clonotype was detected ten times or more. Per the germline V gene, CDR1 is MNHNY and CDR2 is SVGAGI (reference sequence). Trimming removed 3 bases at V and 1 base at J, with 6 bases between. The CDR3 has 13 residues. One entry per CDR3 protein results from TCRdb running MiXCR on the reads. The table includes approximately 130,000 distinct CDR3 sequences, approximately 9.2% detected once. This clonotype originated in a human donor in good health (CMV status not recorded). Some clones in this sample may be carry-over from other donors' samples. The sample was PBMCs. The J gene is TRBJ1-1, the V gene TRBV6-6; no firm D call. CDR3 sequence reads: CASSYSSNTEAFF. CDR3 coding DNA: TGTGCCAGCAGTTATAGCTCGAACACTGAAGCTTTCTTT.